The rows below give T cell receptor beta chains drawn from one sample of a study of T cell clones after liver transplantation. Assay: immunoSEQ multiplex PCR; the TCRdb copy retains only in-frame clones and omits some. The repertoire consists of 60,000 or so clones, with about 70% occurring once and the leading ten covering about 15%. The starting material was CD4+ T cells from blood, obtained before liver transplant. The receptor source for this set is a human donor who received a liver transplant. The CDR3 runs from the conserved cysteine through the conserved F or W. A D gene is named only where the DNA matches it firmly. Clone size appears in some rows only: once, few, many, or a class for an expanded clone.

V: TRBV5-1
size: -
D: -
J: TRBJ1-4
DNA: TGCGCCAGCAGCTTCCAGGGAATCACAACTAATGAAAAACTGTTTTTT
CDR3: CASSFQGITTNEKLFF

V: TRBV9
size: -
D: TRBD1
J: TRBJ2-1
DNA: TGTGCCAGCAGCGTAGCAGGGGGCTGGGGCGATGAGCAGTTCTTC
CDR3: CASSVAGGWGDEQFF

V: TRBV6-1
size: once
D: TRBD2
J: TRBJ2-5
DNA: TGTGCCAGCAGTGACAGCGGGGGGGCGTGGGAGACCCAGTACTTC
CDR3: CASSDSGGAWETQYF

V: TRBV11-2
size: -
D: -
J: TRBJ2-4
DNA: TGTGCCAGCAGCCTAGCCGTAGCCAAAAACATTCAGTACTTC
CDR3: CASSLAVAKNIQYF

V: TRBV4-2
size: -
D: TRBD2
J: TRBJ2-2
DNA: TGTGCCAGCAGCCAAGAACTAGCGGGGGGCTGGGACACCGGGGAGCTGTTTTTT
CDR3: CASSQELAGGWDTGELFF

V: TRBV9
size: -
D: -
J: TRBJ1-2
DNA: TGTGCCAGCAGCCCGGCCCCGGGTACCACCTTTGGCTACACCTTC
CDR3: CASSPAPGTTFGYTF

V: TRBV9
size: -
D: TRBD1
J: TRBJ2-5
DNA: TGTGCCAGCAGCGTTTCGGGACAGGGGGCTGGTGAGACCCAGTACTTC
CDR3: CASSVSGQGAGETQYF

V: TRBV5-1
size: -
D: TRBD1
J: TRBJ2-1
DNA: TGCGCCAGCAGCTTTGTTGGGACAGGGGCCTCCAGGGAGCAGTTCTTC
CDR3: CASSFVGTGASREQFF

V: TRBV28
size: -
D: TRBD1
J: TRBJ1-4
DNA: TGTGCCAGCAGGCCGATACAGGGGACTAATGAAAAACTGTTTTTT
CDR3: CASRPIQGTNEKLFF

V: TRBV11-2
size: -
D: TRBD1
J: TRBJ1-5
DNA: TGTGCCAGCAGCTTAGTAGGCAGGGGGCAACAGCCCCAGCATTTT
CDR3: CASSLVGRGQQPQHF

V: TRBV6-1
size: -
D: -
J: TRBJ2-1
DNA: TGTGCCAGCAGTGCAGAGGGAACAGCCCGGGGCAATGAGCAGTTCTTC
CDR3: CASSAEGTARGNEQFF

V: TRBV7-9
size: medium-sized
D: -
J: TRBJ2-3
DNA: TGTGCCAGCAGCTTAGGGGCTAGCTCAGGCACAGATACGCAGTATTTT
CDR3: CASSLGASSGTDTQYF

V: TRBV2
size: -
D: TRBD2
J: TRBJ2-3
DNA: TGTGCCAGCAAGTGGTTCGCTAGCGGGGGGGCGGATACGCAGTATTTT
CDR3: CASKWFASGGADTQYF

V: TRBV19
size: -
D: -
J: TRBJ2-2
DNA: TGTGCCAGTAGCCCCATCGAGGAGGATACCGGGGAGCTGTTTTTT
CDR3: CASSPIEEDTGELFF

V: TRBV2
size: -
D: TRBD2
J: TRBJ2-2
DNA: TGTGCCAGCAGGGGACTTTCGGGGGGGCTGTTTACCGGGGAGCTGTTTTTT
CDR3: CASRGLSGGLFTGELFF

V: TRBV11-2
size: -
D: -
J: TRBJ2-7
DNA: TGTGCCAGCAGCTTAGATATACTAGCTGGAGAGCAGTACTTC
CDR3: CASSLDILAGEQYF

V: TRBV28
size: -
D: -
J: TRBJ1-1
DNA: TGTGCCAGCAGTTTATTTGGACAGGAAGCTTTCTTT
CDR3: CASSLFGQEAFF

V: TRBV7-6
size: -
D: TRBD1
J: TRBJ2-2
DNA: TGTGCCAGCAGCTTAGTACCGACAGGGACGAACACCGGGGAGCTGTTTTTT
CDR3: CASSLVPTGTNTGELFF

V: TRBV7-2
size: -
D: TRBD1
J: TRBJ1-2
DNA: TGTGCCAGCAGCCAAGGAGGGGGCGGCTACACCTTC
CDR3: CASSQGGGGYTF

V: TRBV6-6
size: -
D: TRBD1
J: TRBJ1-4
DNA: TGTGCCAGCAGTCTAACAGGGGCGGGTGAAAAACTGTTTTTT
CDR3: CASSLTGAGEKLFF

V: TRBV10-2
size: -
D: -
J: TRBJ1-5
DNA: TGCGCCAGCAGTGAGGGGGCAAGGCAGCCCCAGCATTTT
CDR3: CASSEGARQPQHF

V: TRBV7-6
size: -
D: -
J: TRBJ1-4
DNA: TGTGCCAGCAGCTTAAGCACGGGGAGAGGCGAAAAACTGTTTTTT
CDR3: CASSLSTGRGEKLFF

V: TRBV2
size: once
D: TRBD1
J: TRBJ1-2
DNA: TGTGCCAGCAGCCCGTCACAGGGGAGGAACTATGGCTACACCTTC
CDR3: CASSPSQGRNYGYTF

V: TRBV18
size: few
D: -
J: TRBJ1-1
DNA: TGTGCCAGCTCACCCCCGGGCGGGGGGAACACTGAAGCTTTCTTT
CDR3: CASSPPGGGNTEAFF

V: TRBV7-2
size: few
D: -
J: TRBJ1-2
DNA: TGTGCCAGCAGCTTAGTAACAGGGAAGGATCATGGCTACACCTTC
CDR3: CASSLVTGKDHGYTF

V: TRBV6-5
size: -
D: TRBD2
J: TRBJ2-3
DNA: TGTGCCAGCAGTTATGGGCGGGGGACAGATACGCAGTATTTT
CDR3: CASSYGRGTDTQYF

V: TRBV9
size: -
D: -
J: TRBJ1-4
DNA: TGTGCCAGCAGCCACGGGAGGGGCGCAGGGGAAAAACTGTTTTTT
CDR3: CASSHGRGAGEKLFF

V: TRBV18
size: -
D: TRBD2
J: TRBJ2-3
DNA: TGTGCCAGCTCACCGTCAGTAGCGGGGGCTTATACGCAGTATTTT
CDR3: CASSPSVAGAYTQYF

V: TRBV19
size: -
D: TRBD2
J: TRBJ2-5
DNA: TGTGCCAGCCAGAGGGGCGGGGGGTTTAAAGAGACCCAGTACTTC
CDR3: CASQRGGGFKETQYF

V: TRBV5-4
size: -
D: -
J: TRBJ2-4
DNA: TGTGCCAGCAGCCCCGAGGGGGTACTAGCCAAAAACATTCAGTACTTC
CDR3: CASSPEGVLAKNIQYF

V: TRBV18
size: once
D: -
J: TRBJ1-6
DNA: TGTGCCAGCTCACCACAGGCAGCGGGGGGATTTGATAATTCACCCCTCCACTTT
CDR3: CASSPQAAGGFDNSPLHF

V: TRBV28
size: -
D: -
J: TRBJ1-5
DNA: TGTGCCAGCAGTACACGCAGATATCAGCCCCAGCATTTT
CDR3: CASSTRRYQPQHF

V: TRBV27
size: -
D: TRBD1
J: TRBJ1-2
DNA: TGTGCCAGCAGTCCACCCCTGTACGCTGGACAGGGCTCTGGCTACACCTTC
CDR3: CASSPPLYAGQGSGYTF

V: TRBV5-1
size: -
D: TRBD1
J: TRBJ1-3
DNA: TGCGCCAGCAGCTTGTCCTCGGGACAGGGGGCGCCTGGAAACACCATATATTTT
CDR3: CASSLSSGQGAPGNTIYF

V: TRBV7-8
size: many
D: -
J: TRBJ1-6
DNA: TGTGCCAGCAGCTCTCAGGGCCGGGATAATTCACCCCTCCACTTT
CDR3: CASSSQGRDNSPLHF

V: TRBV11-1
size: -
D: -
J: TRBJ1-6
DNA: TGTGCCAGCAACCAGACACCGAGCTCCTATAATTCACCCCTCCACTTT
CDR3: CASNQTPSSYNSPLHF

V: TRBV18
size: few
D: -
J: TRBJ1-1
DNA: TGTGCCAGCTCTCTCTATGGCACTGAAGCTTTCTTT
CDR3: CASSLYGTEAFF

V: TRBV5-1
size: many
D: -
J: TRBJ1-6
DNA: TGCGCCAGCAGCTTTGAGAGCAGCCCAGGGAATTCACCCCTCCACTTT
CDR3: CASSFESSPGNSPLHF

V: TRBV10-2
size: -
D: TRBD2
J: TRBJ2-7
DNA: TGCGCCAGCAGTGAGTCCCAGGCGGGGGTTCTCGAGCAGTACTTC
CDR3: CASSESQAGVLEQYF

V: TRBV6-1
size: -
D: -
J: TRBJ1-2
DNA: TGTGCCAGCAGTCTCCAGGTTGGGGATTCGGGAGGCTACACCTTC
CDR3: CASSLQVGDSGGYTF

V: TRBV6-1
size: -
D: TRBD1
J: TRBJ1-6
DNA: TGTGCCAGCAGTGTACAGGGACAGGGGGATTCACCCCTCCACTTT
CDR3: CASSVQGQGDSPLHF

V: TRBV7-8
size: -
D: TRBD1
J: TRBJ1-3
DNA: TGTGCCAGCAGCTTAGCCCGAACTCCGGGACAGGGGAGAAACACCATATATTTT
CDR3: CASSLARTPGQGRNTIYF

V: TRBV6-5
size: -
D: TRBD1
J: TRBJ2-7
DNA: TGTGCCAGCAGTGGGACAGGGATAAGGGAGCAGTACTTC
CDR3: CASSGTGIREQYF

V: TRBV27
size: -
D: TRBD1
J: TRBJ1-1
DNA: TGTGCCAGCAGGGGGACAGGGTCAGGGATGAACACTGAAGCTTTCTTT
CDR3: CASRGTGSGMNTEAFF

V: TRBV7-9
size: once
D: TRBD1
J: TRBJ1-6
DNA: TGTGCCAGCAGCTTAGGACAGGGGTATTCACCCCTCCACTTT
CDR3: CASSLGQGYSPLHF

V: TRBV18
size: -
D: -
J: TRBJ1-2
DNA: TGTGCCAGCTCACCTTCCGCACAGAATGGCTACACCTTC
CDR3: CASSPSAQNGYTF

V: TRBV7-3
size: -
D: -
J: TRBJ2-5
DNA: TGTGCCAGCAGCTTACAGGAGCGGGAGACCCAGTACTTC
CDR3: CASSLQERETQYF

V: TRBV19
size: -
D: -
J: TRBJ2-1
DNA: TGTGCCAGTAGTATAGATCGGAGGGCCAACTCCTACAATGAGCAGTTCTTC
CDR3: CASSIDRRANSYNEQFF

V: TRBV28
size: -
D: TRBD1
J: TRBJ1-6
DNA: TGTGCCAGCAGATCAGGACAGGGTCGAGGTTCACCCCTCCACTTT
CDR3: CASRSGQGRGSPLHF

V: TRBV11-2
size: -
D: TRBD1
J: TRBJ1-1
DNA: TGTGCCAGCAGCTTGCAGGGGGTGAACACTGAAGCTTTCTTT
CDR3: CASSLQGVNTEAFF

V: TRBV7-9
size: many
D: -
J: TRBJ1-6
DNA: TGTGCCAGCAGCTTAGGAGGAAATTCACCCCTCCACTTT
CDR3: CASSLGGNSPLHF

V: TRBV6-5
size: once
D: -
J: TRBJ1-4
DNA: TGTGCCAGCAGTGCGCGTTATGAAAAACTGTTTTTT
CDR3: CASSARYEKLFF

V: TRBV5-1
size: -
D: TRBD1
J: TRBJ1-1
DNA: TGCGCCAGCAGCTTGGCGACAGGGGGCAATGAAGCTTTCTTT
CDR3: CASSLATGGNEAFF